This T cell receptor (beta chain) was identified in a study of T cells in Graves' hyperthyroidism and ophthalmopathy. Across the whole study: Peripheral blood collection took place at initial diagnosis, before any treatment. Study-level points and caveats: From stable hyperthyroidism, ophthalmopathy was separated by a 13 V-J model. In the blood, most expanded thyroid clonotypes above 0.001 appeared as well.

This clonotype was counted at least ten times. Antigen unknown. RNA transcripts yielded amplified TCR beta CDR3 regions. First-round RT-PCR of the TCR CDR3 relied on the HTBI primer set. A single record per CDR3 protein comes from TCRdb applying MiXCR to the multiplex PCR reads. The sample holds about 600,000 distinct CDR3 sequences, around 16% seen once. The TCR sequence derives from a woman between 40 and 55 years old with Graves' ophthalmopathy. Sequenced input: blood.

CDR3 sequence: CADLAGVNTEAFF. DNA for the CDR3: TGTGCCGATCTAGCAGGGGTGAACACTGAAGCTTTCTTT. The chain combines TRBV10-3 with TRBJ1-1, with D possibly matching TRBD1 (6 bases). The length of the CDR3 is 13 residues. Per the germline V gene, CDR1 is ENHRY and CDR2 is SYGVKD. V was cut by 11 bases and J by 0 bases, with 13 bases left in between.